The 19 T cell receptor beta chains below were found in one sample sequenced in a study of T cells in Graves' hyperthyroidism and ophthalmopathy. Regions amplified from RNA transcripts were the TCR beta CDR3 regions. Carried out on the TCR CDR3, a first-round RT-PCR used the HTBI primer set. TCRdb called the multiplex PCR reads again in MiXCR, with one record for every CDR3 protein. The repertoire includes about 350,000 distinct CDR3 sequences, around 18% of them detected once, and 15% to 19% sits in the top ten. The sequenced sample was blood. Receptors originate from a woman aged 35 to 49 with Graves' ophthalmopathy.

This clonotype was observed many times. The rearrangement links TRBV27 to TRBJ2-7; tentative D call: TRBD2 (5 bases). The CDR3 loop spans 15 amino acids. Per the germline V gene, CDR1 is MNHEY and CDR2 is SMNVEV (reference sequence). V was clipped by 4 bases and J by 4 bases, with 17 bases between them. As DNA, the CDR3 is TGTGCCAGCAGTTGGACTTCTCCTCCCCGTTACGAGCAGTACTTC. Translating it yields CASSWTSPPRYEQYF.

This clonotype was seen at least ten times. The chain couples TRBV27 to TRBJ2-5; D not certain. The CDR3 consists of 12 residues. The germline V and J ends were trimmed by 6 bases and 2 bases, with 7 bases remaining between them. Germline V gene lookup returns CDR1 MNHEY and CDR2 SMNVEV (reference sequence). Written as DNA, the CDR3 is TGTGCCAGCAGAGGCGGACAAGAGACCCAGTACTTC. Residues: CASRGGQETQYF.

This clonotype was counted ten times or more. The rearrangement joins TRBV6-1 to TRBJ2-7, with 11 positions matching TRBD2. CDR1 and CDR2 (germline): MNHNS, SASEGT. With V trimmed by 6 bases and J by 0 bases, 4 bases remained unmatched. CDR3 length: 15 amino acids. In nucleotides, the CDR3 is TGTGCCAGCAGCGGGACTAGCGGAACCTCCTACGAGCAGTACTTC. Amino acids: CASSGTSGTSYEQYF.

There are many counts of this clonotype. V gene TRBV11-2 combines with J gene TRBJ2-2; D is perhaps TRBD1 (6 bases). The CDR3 sequence is 16 residues long. CDR1 and CDR2 from the germline V gene are SGHAT and FQNNGV. The V gene lost 2 bases and the J gene lost 5 bases, with 15 bases spanning the gap. CDR3 in DNA: TGTGCCAGCAGCTTAAATGGGGGCGGAGGAACCGGGGAGCTGTTTTTT. The encoded protein is CASSLNGGGGTGELFF. The whole variable domain, filled in from reference TRBV11-2 and TRBJ2-2, reads EAGVAQSPRYKIIEKRQSVAFWCNPISGHATLYWYQQILGQGPKLLIQFQNNGVVDDSQLPKDRFSAERLKGVDSTLKIQPAKLEDSAVYLCASSLNGGGGTGELFFGEGSRLTVL.

The V call is TRBV11-2, the J call TRBJ2-7; 13 nucleotides align to TRBD2. The V and J ends lost 7 bases and 2 bases, in that order; junction bases with no gene match: 8. Looked up from germline, CDR1 is SGHAT and CDR2 is FQNNGV. The CDR3 totals 16 residues. This chain's CDR3 is CASTQGGLAGAYEQYF. The CDR3 DNA reads TGTGCCAGCACCCAAGGTGGACTAGCGGGGGCCTACGAGCAGTACTTC.

The CDR3 DNA is TGTGCCAGCAGCTTAGCGAGTGTGGGGTGGGAGGAAGCTTTCTTT. Amino acid sequence: CASSLASVGWEEAFF. The chain combines TRBV7-2 with TRBJ1-1; D gene ambiguous. The CDR3 has 15 amino acids. Germline loops: CDR1 SGHTA, CDR2 FQGNSA. V lost 0 bases and J 8 bases, leaving 16 bases between the germline ends. Drawing the rest from reference TRBV7-2 and TRBJ1-1, the complete variable domain is GAGVSQSPSNKVTEKGKDVELRCDPISGHTALYWYRQSLGQGLEFLIYFQGNSAPDKSGLPSDRFSAERTGGSVSTLTIQRTQQEDSAVYLCASSLASVGWEEAFFGQGTRLTVV.

This clonotype was picked up a small number of times. The chain combines TRBV7-2 with TRBJ2-7, with D maybe TRBD2 (5 bases). In germline, CDR1 is SGHTA, CDR2 FQGNSA. V was trimmed by 3 bases and J by 0 bases, leaving 9 bases between them. This CDR3 is built from 14 residues. CDR3 loop: CASSLDGVSYEQYF. CDR3 sequence (DNA): TGTGCCAGCAGCTTGGACGGGGTCTCCTACGAGCAGTACTTC.

This clonotype was observed many times. The V gene is TRBV29-1, the J gene TRBJ2-5; 8 nucleotides line up with TRBD2. The germline V gene has CDR1 SQVTM and CDR2 ANQGSEA. The junction had 4 bases not matched to a gene; V was cut back by 0 bases and J by 1 base. CDR3 length equals 15 residues. Here the CDR3 reads CSVEEIAGPQETQYF. In nucleotides, the CDR3 is TGCAGCGTTGAAGAGATAGCGGGGCCCCAAGAGACCCAGTACTTC.

There are a few counts of this clonotype. A much larger clone lies one base from this, so it may be a read error. This chain links TRBV20-1 with TRBJ2-7, with TRBD2 identical over 7 bases. The end of the DNA fits TRBJ2-1 better, so the J call may be wrong. The germline CDR1 and CDR2 sequences are DFQATT and SNEGSKA (reference sequence). CDR3 length: 13 amino acids. The CDR3 here is CSASTSAAYEQFF. DNA of the CDR3: TGCAGTGCGAGTACTAGCGCCGCCTACGAGCAGTTCTTC.

The rearrangement uses TRBV20-1 and TRBJ2-5; TRBD2 aligns across 13 bases. V was pared by 6 bases and J by 5 bases, with 9 bases of the junction left unmatched. The CDR3 has 15 amino acids. The V gene's germline CDR1 is DFQATT and CDR2 SNEGSKA (reference sequence). The CDR3 nucleotides read TGCAGTGCCGCCAGGACTAGCGGGAGTTTGGAGACCCAGTACTTC. This translates into CSAARTSGSLETQYF.

As regards this clonotype: This may be a read error: a much more frequent sequence differs by one nucleotide. The V and J genes are TRBV28 and TRBJ1-5; the D is unclear. V lost 7 bases to trimming and J lost 7 bases, with 23 bases between them. The CDR3 has 16 amino acids. Germline CDR1 is MDHEN and CDR2 is SYDVKM. This CDR3 reads CASKVKFRAGSQPQHF. CDR3 bases: TGTGCCAGCAAAGTGAAGTTTCGGGCAGGTTCCCAGCCCCAGCATTTT.

This clonotype occurred many times. V gene TRBV12-3 or TRBV12-4 combines with J gene TRBJ1-2; D unresolved. The CDR3 has 11 amino acids. The ends were cut back, 8 bases at V and 8 bases at J, with 12 bases in the middle. The CDR3 sequence: CASVSLGGYTF. The CDR3, as DNA: TGTGCCAGCGTATCATTAGGAGGCTACACCTTC.

Many counts were recorded for this clonotype. This sequence joins TRBV27 and TRBJ2-7, with TRBD2 as a possible D gene (6 bases). This CDR3 is built from 13 residues. CDR1 and CDR2 (germline): MNHEY, SMNVEV (reference sequence). The germline V and J ends were trimmed by 4 bases and 3 bases, with 10 bases remaining between them. CDR3 loop: CASSWGLLYEQYF. DNA of the CDR3: TGTGCCAGCAGTTGGGGACTTCTCTACGAGCAGTACTTC.

This clonotype was counted at least ten times. The chain has TRBV4-1 and TRBJ2-7; D might be TRBD1 (7 bases). Looked up from germline, CDR1 is MGHRA and CDR2 is YSYEKL. The ends were cut back, 4 bases at V and 5 bases at J, with 12 bases in the middle. The length of the CDR3 is 13 residues. This chain's CDR3 is CASSLVRGDEQYF. The CDR3, as DNA: TGCGCCAGCAGCCTGGTCAGGGGGGACGAGCAGTACTTC.

This clonotype was found many times. The rearrangement links TRBV19 to TRBJ2-2; D is perhaps TRBD1 (6 bases). Germline loops: CDR1 LNHDA, CDR2 SQIVND (reference sequence). This CDR3 spans 14 amino acids. The V end lost 4 bases, the J end lost 3 bases, and 9 bases lay between the germline ends. CDR3: CASSTGADTGELFF. DNA for the CDR3: TGTGCCAGTAGTACAGGGGCGGACACCGGGGAGCTGTTTTTT.

This clonotype has ten or more counts. V and J are TRBV12-5 and TRBJ1-5; possible D gene TRBD1, 6 bases. CDR1 and CDR2 from the germline V gene are LGHNT and FRNRAP. Trimming stripped 5 bases from V and 4 bases from J, with 9 bases between. The CDR3 extends over 13 amino acids. For the CDR3, the DNA is TGTGCTAGTGGTGCACAGGGAAATCAGCCCCAGCATTTT. Its translation is CASGAQGNQPQHF.

The chain is built from TRBV5-1 and TRBJ2-2; TRBD2 matches 13 bases. The CDR3 is made up of 18 amino acids. CDR1 is SGHRS, CDR2 YFSETQ, per germline. Unmatched junction bases numbered 10, after V lost 4 bases and J lost 4 bases. CDR3 sequence: CASSLADGTSGITGELFF. Written as DNA, the CDR3 is TGCGCCAGCAGCCTTGCAGACGGGACTAGCGGGATCACCGGGGAGCTGTTTTTT.

This clonotype was picked up many times. J is TRBJ2-7 and V is TRBV3-1; D gene unclear. The V end was cut by 0 bases, the J end by 1 base, with 4 bases between. This CDR3 comprises 13 residues. Germline V CDR1 and CDR2: LGHDT, YNNKEL (reference sequence). CDR3 region: CASSQETSYEQYF. In DNA, the CDR3 is TGTGCCAGCAGCCAAGAAACTTCCTACGAGCAGTACTTC.

This clonotype has ten or more counts. The chain combines TRBV28 with TRBJ1-2; TRBD1 matches at 8 bases. The germline CDR1 and CDR2 sequences are MDHEN and SYDVKM. This CDR3 region has 16 residues. Unmatched junction bases numbered 7, after V lost 2 bases and J lost 2 bases. The CDR3 DNA reads as TGTGCCAGCAGTTTAATCAGGCAGGGGGCAAACTATGGCTACACCTTC. Protein: CASSLIRQGANYGYTF.